This entry lists 26 T cell receptor beta chains sequenced from one sample in a study of T-cell reconstitution after alpha-beta-depleted transplantation in children. For TCRbeta, the library was prepared with unique molecular identifiers. TCRdb independently ran MiXCR on the PCR reads; one entry per CDR3 protein. The sample comprises approximately 270,000 distinct CDR3 sequences, 9.9% of which are singletons, and around 10% rests with the top ten. Sequenced material: PBMCs from the stem cell graft donor, taken from the stem cell graft. The receptors here all came from a human donor who donated a stem cell graft to a child with SCID.

This rearrangement joins TRBV27 to TRBJ2-7; D might be TRBD1 or TRBD2, each matching 5 bases. The CDR3 extends over 14 amino acids. The ends were cut back, 3 bases at V and 6 bases at J, with 15 bases in the middle. Germline loops: CDR1 MNHEY, CDR2 SMNVEV (reference sequence). The CDR3 region is CASSFVRGTGEQYF. The CDR3, as DNA: TGTGCCAGCAGTTTCGTCCGGGGAACAGGCGAGCAGTACTTC.

The genes are TRBV2 and TRBJ2-7, with D possibly being TRBD1 (6 bases). The V gene's germline CDR1 is SNHLY and CDR2 FYNNEI. The CDR3 has 13 residues. V shed 5 bases and J shed 3 bases, with 11 bases lying between them. CDR3 bases: TGTGCCAGCAGTAACAGGGCGAGCTACGAGCAGTACTTC. Translating gives CASSNRASYEQYF.

This rearrangement joins TRBV20-1 to TRBJ2-3; D gene ambiguous. V lost 6 bases and J lost 2, with 6 bases in between. Looked up from germline, CDR1 is DFQATT and CDR2 is SNEGSKA (reference sequence). The CDR3 is made up of 11 amino acids. This chain's CDR3 is CSAGITDTQYF. CDR3 DNA sequence: TGCAGTGCAGGAATCACAGATACGCAGTATTTT.

This clonotype occurred a few times. V is TRBV5-1 and J is TRBJ2-7; 9 bases are a match to TRBD1. Trimming cost V 5 bases and J 4 bases; bases outside gene matches: 7. This CDR3 region has 14 residues. CDR1 is SGHRS, CDR2 YFSETQ, per germline. The DNA of the CDR3 is TGCGCCAGCAGAGACACAGGGGGCGGGTACGAGCAGTACTTC. Protein sequence: CASRDTGGGYEQYF. Combining the CDR3 with reference TRBV5-1 and TRBJ2-7 gives the whole variable domain KAGVTQTPRYLIKTRGQQVTLSCSPISGHRSVSWYQQTPGQGLQFLFEYFSETQRNKGNFPGRFSGRQFSNSRSEMNVSTLELGDSALYLCASRDTGGGYEQYFGPGTRLTVT.

V usage is TRBV6-5 and J usage is TRBJ2-7, with D possibly being TRBD2 (7 bases). From germline, CDR1 is MNHEY and CDR2 SVGAGI. The CDR3 has 11 residues. V lost 7 bases to trimming and J lost 7 bases, with 11 bases between them. The CDR3 region has the DNA TGTGCCAGCACCAAGGGGGGGGAGCAGTACTTC. It yields the protein CASTKGGEQYF.

There are a few counts of this clonotype. The chain combines TRBV7-8 with TRBJ2-7; D gene uncertain. Germline V gene data show CDR1 as SGHVS and CDR2 as FQNEAQ. There are 12 residues in the CDR3. V lost 0 bases to trimming and J lost 4 bases, with 4 bases between them. CDR3 loop: CASSLAIYEQYF. CDR3 in DNA: TGTGCCAGCAGCTTAGCAATTTACGAGCAGTACTTC. The variable domain in full, completed from reference TRBV7-8 and TRBJ2-7, reads GAGVSQSPRYKVAKRGQDVALRCDPISGHVSLFWYQQALGQGPEFLTYFQNEAQLDKSGLPSDRFFAERPEGSVSTLKIQRTQQEDSAVYLCASSLAIYEQYFGPGTRLTVT.

This chain connects TRBV5-1 to TRBJ2-3, with D tentatively TRBD1 or TRBD2 (5 bases each). Germline values: CDR1 SGHRS, CDR2 YFSETQ. The CDR3 extends over 15 amino acids. The V and J ends lost 2 bases and 3 bases respectively, with 13 bases between them. This chain's CDR3 is CASSFSGSITDTQYF. CDR3 sequence (DNA): TGCGCCAGCAGCTTCTCAGGGAGTATAACAGATACGCAGTATTTT.

The V call is TRBV7-9, the J call TRBJ2-7; D gene unclear. The CDR3 extends over 15 amino acids. Germline CDR1 SEHNR, CDR2 FQNEAQ (reference sequence). V was trimmed by 3 bases and J by 2 bases, leaving 14 bases between them. As DNA, the CDR3 is TGTGCCAGCAGCTTTGTGGCCTCACCCGCCTACGAGCAGTACTTC. It is translated as CASSFVASPAYEQYF.

The table lists this clonotype with a few counts. The J gene is TRBJ2-7, the V gene TRBV5-5, with D tentatively TRBD1 (5 bases). Germline values: CDR1 SGHKS, CDR2 YYEKEE (reference sequence). Trimming removed 0 bases at V and 3 bases at J, with 13 bases between. This CDR3 contains 15 residues. In nucleotides, the CDR3 is TGTGCCAGCAGCTTGGCCTTCGGACATTACTACGAGCAGTACTTC. It specifies CASSLAFGHYYEQYF.

This clonotype was counted many times. This rearrangement joins TRBV15 to TRBJ2-3; TRBD2 agrees at 10 bases. Germline CDR1 LNHNV, CDR2 YYDKDF (reference sequence). V was pared by 1 base and J by 3 bases, with 4 bases of the junction left unmatched. The CDR3 length is 16 residues. CDR3 in DNA: TGTGCCACCAGCAGAGGTACTAGCGGGGAAACAGATACGCAGTATTTT. This codes for CATSRGTSGETDTQYF.

The gene calls are TRBV5-1 and TRBJ2-2, with D unresolved. The CDR3 length is 13 residues. Trimming removed 1 base at V and 5 bases at J, with 6 bases between. CDR1 is SGHRS, CDR2 YFSETQ, per germline. The CDR3 sequence is CASSLPATGELFF. CDR3 DNA: TGCGCCAGCAGCTTGCCCGCGACCGGGGAGCTGTTTTTT.

The chain carries TRBV7-9 and TRBJ1-5; TRBD1 might be the D (5 bases). Trimming took 5 bases from V and 6 from J, leaving 14 bases between them. The CDR3 contains 14 residues. Looked up from germline, CDR1 is SEHNR and CDR2 is FQNEAQ (reference sequence). The CDR3 spells CASSAPGTAQPQHF. In nucleotides, the CDR3 is TGTGCCAGCAGCGCCCCCGGGACGGCTCAGCCCCAGCATTTT. Full variable domain (rest looked up from reference TRBV7-9 and TRBJ1-5): DTGVSQNPRHKITKRGQNVTFRCDPISEHNRLYWYRQTLGQGPEFLTYFQNEAQLEKSRLLSDRFSAERPKGSFSTLEIQRTEQGDSAMYLCASSAPGTAQPQHFGDGTRLSIL.

The V gene is TRBV11-2, the J gene TRBJ2-1, with 9 bases matching TRBD2. CDR3 length: 17 amino acids. V was clipped by 0 bases and J by 3 bases; unmatched bases: 6. CDR1 and CDR2 (germline): SGHAT, FQNNGV. CDR3 sequence: CASSLEFGTSIYNEQFF. In nucleotides, the CDR3 is TGTGCCAGCAGCTTAGAGTTTGGGACTAGCATCTACAATGAGCAGTTCTTC.

CDR3 residues: CASSHEWGGGDTQYF. The CDR3 coding sequence is TGTGCCAGCAGCCATGAATGGGGTGGAGGGGATACGCAGTATTTT. The chain uses TRBV12-3 or TRBV12-4 and TRBJ2-3; the D gene is possibly TRBD2 (6 bases). CDR3 length: 15 residues. V was pared by 6 bases and J by 6 bases, with 19 bases between.

This clonotype was observed a handful of times. V gene TRBV11-2 combines with J gene TRBJ1-5; no definite D call. Germline V gene sequence: CDR1 SGHAT, CDR2 FQNNGV. V was clipped by 5 bases and J by 6 bases, with 11 bases between them. The CDR3 length is 13 residues. The CDR3: CASSSYPGQPQHF. Here the CDR3 DNA reads TGTGCCAGCAGCAGCTACCCGGGTCAGCCCCAGCATTTT.

The chain combines TRBV12-3 or TRBV12-4 with TRBJ1-5, with 8 bases aligning to TRBD1. Trimming cost V 4 bases and J 7 bases; bases outside gene matches: 6. The CDR3 loop spans 14 amino acids. CDR3 residues: CASSYAGGRQPQHF. The CDR3 region has the DNA TGTGCCAGCAGTTACGCAGGGGGCCGGCAGCCCCAGCATTTT.

This clonotype was found a few times. This chain connects TRBV5-6 to TRBJ2-3; no clear D. Germline loops: CDR1 SGHDT, CDR2 YYEEEE. The CDR3 length is 11 residues. Between the trimmed V and J ends, which lost 4 bases and 6 bases, there was a span of 6 bases. The CDR3 bases are TGTGCCAGCAGCGCGATGGATACGCAGTATTTT. This codes for CASSAMDTQYF.

This clonotype occurred a few times. V usage is TRBV28 and J usage is TRBJ1-1, with D possibly being TRBD1 (5 bases). Trimming took 4 bases from V and 1 from J, leaving 16 bases between them. CDR1 MDHEN and CDR2 SYDVKM come from the germline V gene. The CDR3 totals 16 residues. The CDR3 sequence is CASSSYSGRWNTEAFF. For the CDR3, the DNA is TGTGCCAGCAGTTCATACTCGGGGCGGTGGAACACTGAAGCTTTCTTT.

This clonotype was recorded a few times. The rearrangement joins TRBV9 to TRBJ2-1; TRBD1 matches 7 bases. Germline V gene data show CDR1 as SGDLS and CDR2 as YYNGEE. V was pared by 0 bases and J by 1 base, with 13 bases of the junction left unmatched. The CDR3 length is 19 residues. CDR3 DNA sequence: TGTGCCAGCAGCGTAGTCGGGACAGTTATCAAAGGATCCTACAATGAGCAGTTCTTC. Protein product: CASSVVGTVIKGSYNEQFF. The variable domain in full, with the rest retrieved from reference TRBV9 and TRBJ2-1, is DSGVTQTPKHLITATGQRVTLRCSPRSGDLSVYWYQQSLDQGLQFLIQYYNGEERAKGNILERFSAQQFPDLHSELNLSSLELGDSALYFCASSVVGTVIKGSYNEQFFGPGTRLTVL.

This chain links TRBV6-5 with TRBJ1-1, with 8 bases aligning to TRBD1. CDR3 length: 15 amino acids. Germline V CDR1 and CDR2: MNHEY, SVGAGI. The ends lost 5 bases at V and 0 bases at J; junction bases unmatched: 5. The CDR3 here is CASSLSTGVNTEAFF. The CDR3 DNA reads as TGTGCCAGCAGTCTATCGACAGGGGTGAACACTGAAGCTTTCTTT.

The gene calls are TRBV12-3 or TRBV12-4 and TRBJ1-2; no definite D call. V was clipped by 6 bases and J by 4 bases, with 24 bases between them. The CDR3 sequence is 17 residues long. The CDR3, as DNA: TGTGCCAGCAGCAAGGAGGACGGTCGTCTGGGCACCTATGGCTACACCTTC. Translation gives CASSKEDGRLGTYGYTF.

This clonotype was seen only a few times. This chain uses TRBV20-1 with TRBJ2-1, with a possible D match to TRBD2 (5 bases). The CDR3 contains 13 residues. V lost 6 bases and J lost 6, with 15 bases in between. Per the germline V gene, CDR1 is DFQATT and CDR2 is SNEGSKA (reference sequence). Here the CDR3 DNA reads TGCAGTGCCGGGGTGGCCGCTCCCAATGAGCAGTTCTTC. It specifies CSAGVAAPNEQFF.

This clonotype was counted only a few times. This chain joins TRBV6-1 and TRBJ2-6, with a weak D call TRBD1 (7 bases). With 2 bases removed from V and 0 bases from J, the gap between germline ends came to 20 bases. From germline, CDR1 is MNHNS and CDR2 SASEGT. The CDR3 is made up of 20 amino acids. The CDR3 nucleotides are TGTGCCAGCAGTGAATATTTGGCGGGACAGTCCTTCTCTGGGGCCAACGTCCTGACTTTC. This encodes CASSEYLAGQSFSGANVLTF.

This clonotype appeared many times. This chain uses TRBV14 with TRBJ1-1; no reliable D call. The CDR3 runs 14 residues. The germline V and J ends were trimmed by 4 bases and 4 bases, with 13 bases remaining between them. Germline V gene lookup returns CDR1 SGHDN and CDR2 FVKESK. CDR3 DNA sequence: TGTGCCAGCAGCCGCACACACAAGAGCACTGAAGCTTTCTTT. Translated: CASSRTHKSTEAFF.

This clonotype was recorded a few times. This chain uses TRBV3-1 with TRBJ2-5, with no clear D. The CDR3 runs 16 residues. V was clipped by 2 bases and J by 5 bases, with 18 bases between them. Germline V lookup: CDR1 LGHDT, CDR2 YNNKEL (reference sequence). CDR3 coding DNA: TGTGCCAGCAGCCAATGGACGGAACAAAAAAAGGAGACCCAGTACTTC. This translates into CASSQWTEQKKETQYF.

V gene TRBV5-5 combines with J gene TRBJ2-3, with no clear D. V gave up 0 bases and J gave up 5 bases, with 13 bases separating them. This CDR3 contains 15 residues. Germline values: CDR1 SGHKS, CDR2 YYEKEE (reference sequence). CDR3 DNA: TGTGCCAGCAGCTTGGGAAGTGGGAAGAGAGATACGCAGTATTTT. Amino acid sequence: CASSLGSGKRDTQYF.